Listed here are 19 T cell receptor beta chains from one sample, sequenced in a study of Graves' ophthalmopathy and Graves' hyperthyroidism. TCR beta CDR3 amplification used RNA transcripts. HTBI primers were employed in first-round RT-PCR, then a second-round multiplex PCR followed. TCRdb independently ran MiXCR on the multiplex PCR reads; one entry per CDR3 protein. The profile covers around 520,000 distinct CDR3 sequences, with under 40% appearing a single time and approximately 4.1% taken by the ten largest. Sequences were obtained from peripheral blood or thyroid tissue (not recorded which). The receptors stem from an adult man with Graves' hyperthyroidism.

This clonotype has ten or more counts. This chain connects TRBV2 to TRBJ1-2; TRBD1 matches at 12 bases. The CDR3 spans 16 residues. Germline V CDR1 and CDR2: SNHLY, FYNNEI. The V and J ends lost 4 bases and 8 bases, in that order; junction bases with no gene match: 11. CDR3 in amino acids: CASSGGQGAKSGGYTF. The CDR3 DNA reads TGTGCCAGCAGTGGGGGACAGGGGGCGAAGTCAGGCGGCTACACCTTC.

This clonotype has at least ten counts. The CDR3 DNA reads TGTGCCAGCAGTGACATACAGGACGACTATGGCTACACCTTC. This sequence encodes CASSDIQDDYGYTF. The chain couples TRBV6-6 to TRBJ1-2, with D perhaps matching TRBD1 (5 bases). The germline V gene encodes CDR1 MNHNY and CDR2 SVGAGI (reference sequence). V gave up 5 bases and J gave up 3 bases, with 13 bases separating them. The CDR3 is 14 amino acids.

On this clonotype: Given a much more abundant clone one base away, this may be a read error. This sequence joins TRBV2 and TRBJ1-4; possibly TRBD1 for D (6 bases). Per germline, CDR1 SNHLY and CDR2 FYNNEI. The V end was cut by 11 bases, the J end by 4 bases, with 14 bases between. The CDR3 consists of 13 residues. CDR3 nucleotide sequence: TGTGCCTCTGGGACAACTCATAATGAAAAACTGTTTTTT. Translated: CASGTTHNEKLFF.

This clonotype has more than one count but fewer than ten. The chain recombines TRBV9 with TRBJ2-7; tentatively, D is TRBD1 (5 bases). Germline CDR1 SGDLS, CDR2 YYNGEE. The CDR3 covers 14 residues. V was cut by 4 bases and J by 0 bases, with 11 bases left in between. The CDR3 DNA is TGTGCCAGCAGCTCGAAGGACACCTCCTACGAGCAGTACTTC. It codes for CASSSKDTSYEQYF.

In its sample, this clonotype was seen many times. The chain couples TRBV5-8 to TRBJ2-6; D not certain. Looked up from germline, CDR1 is SGHTS and CDR2 is YDEGEE. The V end was cut by 7 bases, the J end by 0 bases, with 5 bases between. The CDR3 contains 13 residues. CDR3 residues: CASHSSGANVLTF. Written as DNA, the CDR3 is TGTGCCAGCCACAGCTCTGGGGCCAACGTCCTGACTTTC.

This clonotype was recorded many times. This sequence joins TRBV4-1 and TRBJ1-2, with 8 bases fitting TRBD1. CDR1 is MGHRA and CDR2 is YSYEKL in the germline V gene. Trimming cost V 3 bases and J 8 bases; bases outside gene matches: 5. The CDR3 contains 13 residues. This chain's CDR3 is CASSQTRDRGYTF. CDR3 DNA: TGCGCCAGCAGCCAGACCCGGGACAGGGGCTACACCTTC.

Note on this clonotype: One base away lies a much larger clone, so this may be a sequencing read error. This chain links TRBV12-3 or TRBV12-4 with TRBJ1-5; 7 nucleotides match TRBD1. CDR3 size: 12 residues. J lost 6 bases, V lost 7 bases, and 3 bases had no gene match. The CDR3 here is CASNQGGQPQHF. Here the CDR3 DNA reads TGTGCCAGCAACCAGGGGGGTCAGCCCCAGCATTTT.

This clonotype was picked up many times. The V and J genes are TRBV15 and TRBJ2-5; 12 nucleotides line up with TRBD2. V shed 1 base and J 2 bases; nucleotides not matched to a gene: 2. Germline CDR1 and CDR2: LNHNV and YYDKDF (reference sequence). The CDR3 loop spans 16 amino acids. The CDR3 reads CATSRGLAGAQETQYF. CDR3 DNA sequence: TGTGCCACCAGCAGAGGACTAGCGGGGGCTCAAGAGACCCAGTACTTC.

This clonotype was observed many times. The chain employs TRBV7-3 and TRBJ2-7; a weak D match, TRBD2 (6 bases). From germline, CDR1 is SGHTA and CDR2 FQGTGA. Trimming removed 5 bases from V and 3 bases from J, with 17 bases in between. CDR3 length: 15 residues. DNA of the CDR3: TGTGCCAGCAGCCAGACGGGCGGGGTGGTCTACGAGCAGTACTTC. The encoded protein is CASSQTGGVVYEQYF.

About this clonotype itself: A read error may explain this, as a much larger clone is one base away. The CDR3 reads CASGFDWGKHGYTF. The CDR3 bases are TGTGCTAGTGGTTTTGACTGGGGGAAGCATGGCTACACCTTC. This chain links TRBV12-5 with TRBJ1-2; possible D gene TRBD1, 5 bases. The CDR3 is made up of 14 amino acids. Germline values: CDR1 LGHNT, CDR2 FRNRAP. Trimming removed 3 bases from V and 6 bases from J, with 14 bases in between.

This clonotype was detected many times. V is TRBV30 and J is TRBJ1-2; D might be TRBD1 (6 bases). Per the germline V gene, CDR1 is GTSNPN and CDR2 is SVGIG (reference sequence). The CDR3 spans 14 residues. Trimming removed 1 base from V and 2 bases from J, with 11 bases in between. DNA for the CDR3: TGTGCCTGGAGTGCAACAGGGTTGAACTATGGCTACACCTTC. Its translation is CAWSATGLNYGYTF.

The V call is TRBV7-2, the J call TRBJ2-7; the D is unclear. The J call may be faulty, since TRBJ2-4 better matches the DNA end. The V gene's germline CDR1 is SGHTA and CDR2 FQGNSA. The CDR3 has 11 amino acids. The chain's CDR3 is CASSQTTIQYF. CDR3 nucleotide sequence: TGTGCCAGCAGCCAGACCACCATTCAGTACTTC.

This clonotype was detected a few times. The rearrangement uses TRBV7-9 and TRBJ2-3, with TRBD1 matching 8 bases. The ends lost 1 base at V and 4 bases at J; junction bases unmatched: 1. This CDR3 comprises 14 residues. Germline-derived CDR1 and CDR2 are SEHNR and FQNEAQ (reference sequence). The CDR3: CASSLGTGSDTQYF. CDR3 DNA: TGTGCCAGCAGCTTAGGGACAGGGTCAGATACGCAGTATTTT.

The CDR3 DNA sequence: TGTGCCAGCAGCGCGGGGGTAGGACTAAATTCACCCCTCCACTTT. This sequence encodes CASSAGVGLNSPLHF. V is TRBV9 and J is TRBJ1-6; D is possibly TRBD1 (5 bases). V was pared by 3 bases and J by 7 bases, with 14 bases between. Germline V lookup: CDR1 SGDLS, CDR2 YYNGEE. The CDR3 has 15 amino acids.

This chain uses TRBV2 with TRBJ2-7, with D perhaps TRBD2 (6 bases). Germline V lookup: CDR1 SNHLY, CDR2 FYNNEI. V was shortened by 7 bases and J by 0 bases, with 10 bases between the two germline ends. The CDR3 contains 13 residues. The CDR3 region is CASKRAHSYEQYF. CDR3 sequence (DNA): TGTGCCAGCAAGCGGGCTCACTCCTACGAGCAGTACTTC.

Concerning this clonotype: Compared with germline, one end of the junction differs, possibly owing to a read error. The V and J genes are TRBV5-1 and TRBJ2-2; 7 bases map to TRBD2. Germline values: CDR1 SGHRS, CDR2 YFSETQ. CDR3 length equals 16 residues. CDR3: CASSPRTSEDTGELFF. Written as DNA, the CDR3 is TGTGCCAGCTCACCTCGTACTAGCGAGGACACCGGGGAGCTGTTTTTT. The entire variable domain, with the rest obtained from reference TRBV5-1 and TRBJ2-2, is as follows: KAGVTQTPRYLIKTRGQQVTLSCSPISGHRSVSWYQQTPGQGLQFLFEYFSETQRNKGNFPGRFSGRQFSNSRSEMNVSTLELGDSALYLCASSPRTSEDTGELFFGEGSRLTVL.

Comment on this clonotype: A much larger clone sits a single nucleotide away, making a read error possible. The gene calls are TRBV13 and TRBJ2-5, with 11 nucleotides matching TRBD2. This CDR3 has 16 residues. V lost 5 bases to trimming and J lost 4 bases; unmatched junction nucleotides: 9. CDR1 is PRHDT, CDR2 FYEKMQ, per germline (reference sequence). CDR3 loop: CASSGRLAGKGETQYF. DNA of the CDR3: TGTGCCAGCAGCGGGCGACTAGCGGGAAAGGGAGAGACCCAGTACTTC. The whole variable domain, filled in from reference TRBV13 and TRBJ2-5, reads AAGVIQSPRHLIKEKRETATLKCYPIPRHDTVYWYQQGPGQDPQFLISFYEKMQSDKGSIPDRFSAQQFSDYHSELNMSSLELGDSALYFCASSGRLAGKGETQYFGPGTRLLVL.

This clonotype was recorded at least ten times. The chain has TRBV6-5 and TRBJ1-1; D gene uncertain. V was cut by 10 bases and J by 4 bases, with 19 bases left in between. The germline V gene encodes CDR1 MNHEY and CDR2 SVGAGI. This CDR3 spans 14 amino acids. The CDR3 coding sequence is TGTGCCACCTTTAAAGACCCGGGAGCCACTGAAGCTTTCTTT. It is translated as CATFKDPGATEAFF.

This clonotype was counted a few times. The CDR3 end shows no conserved phenylalanine or tryptophan, and so a read error is likely. The DNA is omitted, as the CDR3 cannot be located on it reliably, and the CDR3 follows TCRdb's listing. The chain carries TRBV7-3 and TRBJ1-4. Both ends counted, the CDR3 spans 8 residues. Germline CDR1 reads SGHTA; CDR2 reads FQGTGA. CDR3 residues: CASSSGTS.